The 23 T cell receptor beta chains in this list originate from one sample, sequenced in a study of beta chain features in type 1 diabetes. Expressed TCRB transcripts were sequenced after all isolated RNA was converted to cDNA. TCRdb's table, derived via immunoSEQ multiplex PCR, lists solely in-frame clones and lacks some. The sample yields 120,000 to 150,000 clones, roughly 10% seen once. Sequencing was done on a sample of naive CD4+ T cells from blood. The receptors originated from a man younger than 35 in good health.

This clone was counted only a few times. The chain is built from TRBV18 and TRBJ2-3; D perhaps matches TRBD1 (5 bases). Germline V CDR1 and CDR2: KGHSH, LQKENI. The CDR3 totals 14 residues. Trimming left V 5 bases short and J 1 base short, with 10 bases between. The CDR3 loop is CASSRGSGTDTQYF. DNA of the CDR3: TGTGCCAGCTCAAGGGGTTCCGGCACAGATACGCAGTATTTT. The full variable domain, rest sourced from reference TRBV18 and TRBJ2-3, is NAGVMQNPRHLVRRRGQEARLRCSPMKGHSHVYWYRQLPEEGLKFMVYLQKENIIDESGMPKERFSAEFPKEGPSILRIQQVVRGDSAAYFCASSRGSGTDTQYFGPGTRLTVL.

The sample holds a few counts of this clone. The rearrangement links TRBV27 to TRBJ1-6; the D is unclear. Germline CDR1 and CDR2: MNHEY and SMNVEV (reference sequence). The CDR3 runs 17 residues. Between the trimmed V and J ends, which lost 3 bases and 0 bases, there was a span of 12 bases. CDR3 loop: CASSFLITGSYNSPLHF. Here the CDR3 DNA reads TGTGCCAGCAGTTTCTTAATAACTGGCTCCTATAATTCACCCCTCCACTTT.

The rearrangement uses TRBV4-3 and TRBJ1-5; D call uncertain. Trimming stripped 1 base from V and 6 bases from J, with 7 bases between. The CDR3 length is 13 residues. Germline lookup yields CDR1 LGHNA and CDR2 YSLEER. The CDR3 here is CASSQARGQPQHF. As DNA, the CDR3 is TGCGCCAGCAGCCAAGCTCGAGGTCAGCCCCAGCATTTT.

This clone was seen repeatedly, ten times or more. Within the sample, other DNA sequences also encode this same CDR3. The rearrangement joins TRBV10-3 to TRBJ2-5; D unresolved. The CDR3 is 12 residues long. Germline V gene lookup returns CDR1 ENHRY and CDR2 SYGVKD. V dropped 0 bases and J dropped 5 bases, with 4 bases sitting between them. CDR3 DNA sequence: TGTGCCATCAGTGAGTCGAGGGAGACCCAGTACTTC. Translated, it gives CAISESRETQYF.

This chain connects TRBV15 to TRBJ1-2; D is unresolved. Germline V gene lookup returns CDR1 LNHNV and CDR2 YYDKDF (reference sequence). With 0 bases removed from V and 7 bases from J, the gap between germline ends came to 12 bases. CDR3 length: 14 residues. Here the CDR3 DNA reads TGTGCCACCAGCAGAGATCGGGCAGGAGGTGGCTACACCTTC. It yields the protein CATSRDRAGGGYTF.

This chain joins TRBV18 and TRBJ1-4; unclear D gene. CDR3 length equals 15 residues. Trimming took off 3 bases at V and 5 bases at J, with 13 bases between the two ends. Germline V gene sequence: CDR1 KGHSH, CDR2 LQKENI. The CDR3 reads CASSPRQEQNEKLFF. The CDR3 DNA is TGTGCCAGCTCACCCCGGCAAGAACAGAATGAAAAACTGTTTTTT.

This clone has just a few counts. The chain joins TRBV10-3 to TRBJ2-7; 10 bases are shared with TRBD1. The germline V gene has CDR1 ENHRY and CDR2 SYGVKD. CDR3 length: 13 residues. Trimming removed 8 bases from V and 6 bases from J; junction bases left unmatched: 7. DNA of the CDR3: TGTGCCATCTCCGGGACAGGGGACGGCGAGCAGTACTTC. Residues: CAISGTGDGEQYF.

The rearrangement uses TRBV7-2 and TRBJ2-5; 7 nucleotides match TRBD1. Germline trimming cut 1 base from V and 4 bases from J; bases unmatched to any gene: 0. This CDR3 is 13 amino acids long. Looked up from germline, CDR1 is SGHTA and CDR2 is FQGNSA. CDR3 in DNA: TGTGCCAGCAGCTTAGGGGACAGAGAGACCCAGTACTTC. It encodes CASSLGDRETQYF.

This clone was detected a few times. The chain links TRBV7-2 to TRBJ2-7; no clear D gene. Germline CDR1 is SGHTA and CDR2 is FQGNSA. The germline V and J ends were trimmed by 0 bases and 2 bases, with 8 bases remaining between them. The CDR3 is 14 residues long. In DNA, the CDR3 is TGTGCCAGCAGCTTAGCTTCGGAGACCTACGAGCAGTACTTC. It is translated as CASSLASETYEQYF.

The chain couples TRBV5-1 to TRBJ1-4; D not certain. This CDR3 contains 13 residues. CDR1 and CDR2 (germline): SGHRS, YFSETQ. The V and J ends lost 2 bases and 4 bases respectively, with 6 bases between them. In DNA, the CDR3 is TGCGCCAGCAGCTTACAGCTTAATGAAAAACTGTTTTTT. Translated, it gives CASSLQLNEKLFF.

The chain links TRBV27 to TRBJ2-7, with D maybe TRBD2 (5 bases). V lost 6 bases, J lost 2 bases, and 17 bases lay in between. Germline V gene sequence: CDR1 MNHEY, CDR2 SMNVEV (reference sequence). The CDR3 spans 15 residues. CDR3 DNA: TGTGCCAGCAGCCTCCGCCGGGGTTCTCCCTACGAGCAGTACTTC. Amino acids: CASSLRRGSPYEQYF.

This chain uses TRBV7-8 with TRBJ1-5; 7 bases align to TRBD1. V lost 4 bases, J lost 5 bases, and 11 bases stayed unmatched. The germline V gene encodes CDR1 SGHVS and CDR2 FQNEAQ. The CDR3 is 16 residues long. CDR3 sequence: CASSSLFGTEYQPQHF. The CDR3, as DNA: TGTGCCAGCAGCTCGTTATTCGGGACAGAATATCAGCCCCAGCATTTT.

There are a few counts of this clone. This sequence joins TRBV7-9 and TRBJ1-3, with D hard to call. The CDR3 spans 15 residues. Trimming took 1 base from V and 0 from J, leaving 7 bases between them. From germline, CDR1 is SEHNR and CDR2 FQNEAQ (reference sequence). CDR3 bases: TGTGCCAGCAGCTTAGGGGCAAGCTCTGGAAACACCATATATTTT. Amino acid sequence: CASSLGASSGNTIYF.

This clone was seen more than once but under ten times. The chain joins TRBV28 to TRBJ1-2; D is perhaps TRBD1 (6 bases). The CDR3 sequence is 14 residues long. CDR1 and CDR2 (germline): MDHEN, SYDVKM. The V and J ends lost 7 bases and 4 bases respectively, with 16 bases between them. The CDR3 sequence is CASTQGQGLYGYTF. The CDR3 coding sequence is TGTGCCAGCACCCAGGGGCAGGGTCTCTATGGCTACACCTTC.

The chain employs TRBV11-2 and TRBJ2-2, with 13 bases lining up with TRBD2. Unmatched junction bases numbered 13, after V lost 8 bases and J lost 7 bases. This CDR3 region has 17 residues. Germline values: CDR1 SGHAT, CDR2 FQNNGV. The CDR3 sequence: CASSPELAGGLGGELFF. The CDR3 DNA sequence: TGTGCCAGCTCCCCGGAACTAGCGGGGGGGCTCGGCGGGGAGCTGTTTTTT.

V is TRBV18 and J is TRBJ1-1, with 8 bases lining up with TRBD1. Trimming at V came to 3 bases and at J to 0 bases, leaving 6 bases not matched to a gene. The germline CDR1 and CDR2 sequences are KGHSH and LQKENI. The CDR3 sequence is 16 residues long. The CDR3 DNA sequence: TGTGCCAGCTCACCCCGGGACAGGACCTTGAACACTGAAGCTTTCTTT. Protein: CASSPRDRTLNTEAFF.

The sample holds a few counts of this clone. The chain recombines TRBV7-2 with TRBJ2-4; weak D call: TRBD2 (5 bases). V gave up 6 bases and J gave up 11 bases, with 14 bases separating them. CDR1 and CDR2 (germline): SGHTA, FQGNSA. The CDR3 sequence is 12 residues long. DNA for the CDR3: TGTGCCAGCAGGGCGCGGGTGGGGTTTCAGTACTTC. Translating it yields CASRARVGFQYF.

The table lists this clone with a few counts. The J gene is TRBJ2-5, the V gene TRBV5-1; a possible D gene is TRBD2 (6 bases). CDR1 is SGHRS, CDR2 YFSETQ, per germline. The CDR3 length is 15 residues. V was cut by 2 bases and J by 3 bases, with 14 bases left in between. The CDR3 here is CASSFSSGVEETQYF. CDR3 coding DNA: TGCGCCAGCAGCTTCTCATCGGGGGTTGAAGAGACCCAGTACTTC.

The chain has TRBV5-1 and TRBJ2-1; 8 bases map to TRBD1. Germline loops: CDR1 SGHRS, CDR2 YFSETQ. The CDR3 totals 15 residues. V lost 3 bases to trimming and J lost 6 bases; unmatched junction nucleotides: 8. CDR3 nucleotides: TGCGCCAGCAGCTCCGCCGGACAGGGATTCAATGAGCAGTTCTTC. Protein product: CASSSAGQGFNEQFF.

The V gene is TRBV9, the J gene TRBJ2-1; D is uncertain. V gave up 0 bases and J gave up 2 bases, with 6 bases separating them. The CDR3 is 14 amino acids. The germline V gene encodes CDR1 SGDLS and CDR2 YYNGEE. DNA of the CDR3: TGTGCCAGCAGCGTAGTTCCAGCCTACAATGAGCAGTTCTTC. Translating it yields CASSVVPAYNEQFF.

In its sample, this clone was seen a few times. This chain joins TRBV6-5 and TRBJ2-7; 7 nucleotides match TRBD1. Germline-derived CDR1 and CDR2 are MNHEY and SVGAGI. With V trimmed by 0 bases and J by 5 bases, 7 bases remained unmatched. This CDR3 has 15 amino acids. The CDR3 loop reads CASSYSDRLGNEQYF. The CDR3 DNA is TGTGCCAGCAGTTACTCGGACAGGCTCGGCAACGAGCAGTACTTC.

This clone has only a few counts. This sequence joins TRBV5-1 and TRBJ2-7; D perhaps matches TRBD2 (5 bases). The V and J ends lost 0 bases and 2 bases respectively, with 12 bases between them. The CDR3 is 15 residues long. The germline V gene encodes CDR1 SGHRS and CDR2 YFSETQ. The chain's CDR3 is CASSLAWEKTYEQYF. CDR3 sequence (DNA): TGCGCCAGCAGCTTGGCTTGGGAGAAAACCTACGAGCAGTACTTC.

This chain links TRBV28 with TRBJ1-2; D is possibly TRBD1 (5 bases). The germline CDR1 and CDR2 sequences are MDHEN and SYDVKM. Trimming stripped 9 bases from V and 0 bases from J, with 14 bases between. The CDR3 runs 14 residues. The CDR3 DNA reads TGTGCCAGTGGGGGAGGGAGGACTAACTATGGCTACACCTTC. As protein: CASGGGRTNYGYTF.